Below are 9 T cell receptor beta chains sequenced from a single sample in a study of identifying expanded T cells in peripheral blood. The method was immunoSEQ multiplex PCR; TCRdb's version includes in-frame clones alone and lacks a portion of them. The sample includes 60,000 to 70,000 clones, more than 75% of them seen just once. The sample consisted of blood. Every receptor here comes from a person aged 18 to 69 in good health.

The CDR3 coding sequence is TGTGCCAGTAGTATAGACAGGGCAGATACGCAGTATTTT. This encodes CASSIDRADTQYF. The chain has TRBV19 and TRBJ2-3; a possible D gene is TRBD1 (5 bases). Per germline, CDR1 LNHDA and CDR2 SQIVND (reference sequence). CDR3 length equals 13 residues. Trimming removed 0 bases from V and 4 bases from J, with 5 bases in between.

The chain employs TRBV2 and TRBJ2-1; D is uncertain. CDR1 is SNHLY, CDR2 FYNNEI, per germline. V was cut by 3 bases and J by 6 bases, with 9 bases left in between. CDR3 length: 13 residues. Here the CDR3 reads CASSDRTSNEQFF. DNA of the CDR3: TGTGCCAGCAGTGATCGGACGAGCAATGAGCAGTTCTTC.

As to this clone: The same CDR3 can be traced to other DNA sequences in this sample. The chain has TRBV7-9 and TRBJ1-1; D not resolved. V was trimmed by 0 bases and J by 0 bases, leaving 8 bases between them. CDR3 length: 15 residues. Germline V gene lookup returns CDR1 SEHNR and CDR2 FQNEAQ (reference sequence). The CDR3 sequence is CASSLAGPMNTEAFF. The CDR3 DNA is TGTGCCAGCAGCTTAGCTGGACCGATGAACACTGAAGCTTTCTTT. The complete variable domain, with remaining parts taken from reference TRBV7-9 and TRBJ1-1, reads DTGVSQNPRHKITKRGQNVTFRCDPISEHNRLYWYRQTLGQGPEFLTYFQNEAQLEKSRLLSDRFSAERPKGSFSTLEIQRTEQGDSAMYLCASSLAGPMNTEAFFGQGTRLTVV.

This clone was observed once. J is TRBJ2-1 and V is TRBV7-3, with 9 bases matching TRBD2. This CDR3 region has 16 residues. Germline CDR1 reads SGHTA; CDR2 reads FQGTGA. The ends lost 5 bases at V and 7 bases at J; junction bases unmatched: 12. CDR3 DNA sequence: TGTGCCAGCAGCCCCACCCTAGCGGGGCTAACAAATGAGCAGTTCTTC. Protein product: CASSPTLAGLTNEQFF. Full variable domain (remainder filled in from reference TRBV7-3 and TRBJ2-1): GAGVSQTPSNKVTEKGKYVELRCDPISGHTALYWYRQSLGQGPEFLIYFQGTGAADDSGLPNDRFFAVRPEGSVSTLKIQRTERGDSAVYLCASSPTLAGLTNEQFFGPGTRLTVL.

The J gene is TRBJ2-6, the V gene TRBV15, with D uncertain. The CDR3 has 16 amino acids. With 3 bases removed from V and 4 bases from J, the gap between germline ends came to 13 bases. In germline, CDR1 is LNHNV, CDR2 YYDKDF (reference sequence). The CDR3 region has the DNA TGTGCCACCAGCAGTGCCGTCCTAACCGGGGCCAACGTCCTGACTTTC. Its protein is CATSSAVLTGANVLTF.

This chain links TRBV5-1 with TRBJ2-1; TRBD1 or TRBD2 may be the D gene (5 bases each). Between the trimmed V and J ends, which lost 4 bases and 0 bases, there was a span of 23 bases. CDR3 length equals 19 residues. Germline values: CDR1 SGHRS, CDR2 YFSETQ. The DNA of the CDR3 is TGCGCCAGCAGCCTCTCAAGGGGAGTATCCACCAGCTCCTACAATGAGCAGTTCTTC. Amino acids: CASSLSRGVSTSSYNEQFF.

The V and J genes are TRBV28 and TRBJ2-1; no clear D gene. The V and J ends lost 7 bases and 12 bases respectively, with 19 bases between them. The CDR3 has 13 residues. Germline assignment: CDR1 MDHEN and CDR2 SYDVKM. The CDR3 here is CASIPQVAERQFF. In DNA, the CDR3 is TGTGCCAGCATCCCTCAGGTGGCAGAGCGGCAGTTCTTC.

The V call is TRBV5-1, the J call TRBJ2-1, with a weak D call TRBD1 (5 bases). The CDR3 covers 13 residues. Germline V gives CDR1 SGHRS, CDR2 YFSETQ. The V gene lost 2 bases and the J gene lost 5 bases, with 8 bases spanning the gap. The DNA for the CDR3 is TGCGCCAGCAGCTTCCGGACAAACAATGAGCAGTTCTTC. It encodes CASSFRTNNEQFF.

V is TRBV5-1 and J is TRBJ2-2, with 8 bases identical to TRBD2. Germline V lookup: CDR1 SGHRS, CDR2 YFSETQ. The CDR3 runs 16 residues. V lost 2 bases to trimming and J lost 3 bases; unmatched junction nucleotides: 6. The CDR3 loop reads CASSFHTAGDTGELFF. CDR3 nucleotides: TGCGCCAGCAGCTTCCATACAGCGGGGGACACCGGGGAGCTGTTTTTT.